These 27 T cell receptor beta chains were all obtained from the same sample, sequenced in a study of blood T cell repertoires in COVID-19. Only in-frame clones appear in the TCRdb table, and some are missing; sequencing was by immunoSEQ multiplex PCR. Of about 330,000 clones listed, 85% are singletons. Sequenced material: peripheral blood. These receptors all come from a human donor in a cohort sampled during active COVID-19.

V and J are TRBV29-1 and TRBJ2-7, with TRBD1 identical over 7 bases. This CDR3 is 14 amino acids long. Germline V gives CDR1 SQVTM, CDR2 ANQGSEA. The trim removed 7 bases at V and 1 base at J, leaving 10 bases unmatched. The chain's CDR3 is CSAGRGLSSYEQYF. CDR3 nucleotides: TGCAGCGCCGGAAGGGGGCTTTCTTCCTACGAGCAGTACTTC.

With regard to this clone: In the same sample, other DNA sequences code for this CDR3. The V call is TRBV10-1, the J call TRBJ1-2; D is possibly TRBD1 (5 bases). The CDR3 has 13 residues. In germline, CDR1 is WNHNN, CDR2 SYGVQD (reference sequence). Trimming left V 3 bases short and J 3 bases short, with 8 bases between. CDR3 DNA: TGCGCCAGCAGTGAAGGGGAAGACTATGGCTACACCTTC. Residues: CASSEGEDYGYTF.

The V and J genes are TRBV7-6 and TRBJ2-3; perhaps TRBD1 as D (5 bases). Germline V gene sequence: CDR1 SGHVS, CDR2 FNYEAQ. The ends were cut back, 0 bases at V and 2 bases at J, with 15 bases in the middle. The CDR3 runs 17 residues. CDR3 in DNA: TGTGCCAGCAGCTTAGCGACCGTAGGACATCCCACAGATACGCAGTATTTT. Translating gives CASSLATVGHPTDTQYF.

The rearrangement links TRBV5-8 to TRBJ1-4, with D possibly TRBD1 on 6 matching bases. The germline V gene has CDR1 SGHTS and CDR2 YDEGEE. The germline V and J ends were trimmed by 4 bases and 9 bases, with 19 bases remaining between them. The CDR3 is 15 amino acids. CDR3 protein: CASSLVGTLGKKLFF. In nucleotides, the CDR3 is TGTGCCAGCAGCCTCGTCGGGACACTGGGTAAAAAACTGTTTTTT.

Ten or more counts support this clone. This chain joins TRBV11-2 and TRBJ1-6, with D perhaps TRBD1 (5 bases). The CDR3 covers 18 residues. Per the germline V gene, CDR1 is SGHAT and CDR2 is FQNNGV. V dropped 2 bases and J dropped 2 bases, with 16 bases sitting between them. CDR3: CASSLSLAGNTYNSPLHF. The CDR3 DNA sequence: TGTGCCAGCAGCTTAAGTCTGGCAGGGAACACCTATAATTCACCCCTCCACTTT.

CDR3 sequence: CASSSGTGVYGYTF. CDR3 nucleotides: TGCGCCAGCAGCTCCGGGACAGGGGTCTATGGCTACACCTTC. The rearrangement links TRBV10-2 to TRBJ1-2; 10 nucleotides agree with TRBD1. The V segment lost 6 bases and the J segment 4 bases; nucleotides outside the gene matches: 5. CDR3 length: 14 residues. Looked up from germline, CDR1 is WSHSY and CDR2 is SAAADI.

V gene TRBV3-1 (or the pseudogene TRBV3-2) combines with J gene TRBJ2-7, with 7 bases identical to TRBD1. Germline V gene sequence: CDR1 LGHDT, CDR2 YNNKEL (reference sequence). V trimming: 2 bases; J trimming: 1 base; junction bases outside the gene matches: 8. The CDR3 is made up of 16 amino acids. Here the CDR3 DNA reads TGTGCCAGCAGCCAAACCTTGGACAGGCGGTCCTACGAGCAGTACTTC. Its protein is CASSQTLDRRSYEQYF.

The chain joins TRBV4-1 to TRBJ2-4; no clear D. Trimming took off 4 bases at V and 0 bases at J, with 10 bases between the two ends. Germline CDR1 and CDR2: MGHRA and YSYEKL. The CDR3 consists of 15 residues. This CDR3 is CASSPVIIAKNIQYF. Written as DNA, the CDR3 is TGCGCCAGCAGCCCAGTGATTATAGCCAAAAACATTCAGTACTTC.

This clone was counted once. CDR3 sequence: CASSSDGAATNTGELFF. The DNA of the CDR3 is TGCGCCAGCAGCTCCGATGGAGCGGCCACGAACACCGGGGAGCTGTTTTTT. The rearrangement joins TRBV5-1 to TRBJ2-2; a weak D match, TRBD2 (5 bases). Germline values: CDR1 SGHRS, CDR2 YFSETQ. V lost 3 bases and J lost 0, with 15 bases in between. CDR3 length: 17 amino acids. Combining the CDR3 with reference TRBV5-1 and TRBJ2-2 gives the whole variable domain KAGVTQTPRYLIKTRGQQVTLSCSPISGHRSVSWYQQTPGQGLQFLFEYFSETQRNKGNFPGRFSGRQFSNSRSEMNVSTLELGDSALYLCASSSDGAATNTGELFFGEGSRLTVL.

The chain combines TRBV30 with TRBJ2-7; D uncertain. Germline V gives CDR1 GTSNPN, CDR2 SVGIG (reference sequence). The CDR3 is 12 residues long. Deletions cut 4 bases from V and 3 bases from J, with 10 bases between. CDR3 protein: CAWKNNYYEQYF. The CDR3 DNA sequence: TGTGCCTGGAAAAACAACTACTACGAGCAGTACTTC.

The genes are TRBV3-1 (or the pseudogene TRBV3-2) and TRBJ2-7; D remains unclear. V lost 4 bases to trimming and J lost 0 bases, with 7 bases between them. Germline V gene sequence: CDR1 LGHDT, CDR2 YNNKEL (reference sequence). This CDR3 is built from 13 residues. CDR3 bases: TGTGCCAGCAGCCCAGGTACCTCCTACGAGCAGTACTTC. This translates into CASSPGTSYEQYF.

V usage is TRBV5-4 and J usage is TRBJ1-4; maybe TRBD1 (6 bases). Germline lookup yields CDR1 SGHNT and CDR2 YYREEE (reference sequence). This CDR3 has 13 amino acids. V gave up 5 bases and J gave up 8 bases, with 13 bases separating them. CDR3 residues: CASSVDRGEKLFF. In nucleotides, the CDR3 is TGTGCCAGCAGTGTGGACAGAGGGGAAAAACTGTTTTTT. Complete variable domain (other parts from reference TRBV5-4 and TRBJ1-4): ETGVTQSPTHLIKTRGQQVTLRCSSQSGHNTVSWYQQALGQGPQFIFQYYREEENGRGNFPPRFSGLQFPNYSSELNVNALELDDSALYLCASSVDRGEKLFFGSGTQLSVL.

The chain is built from TRBV2 and TRBJ1-2; 8 nucleotides align to TRBD1. The CDR3 covers 14 residues. Germline lookup yields CDR1 SNHLY and CDR2 FYNNEI. The V gene end was trimmed by 4 bases and the J gene end by 7 bases; junction bases not matched to a gene: 8. The CDR3: CASSARQGASGYTF. CDR3 DNA sequence: TGTGCCAGCAGTGCCCGCCAGGGGGCGAGTGGCTACACCTTC.

This clone was seen only a few times. The chain has TRBV9 and TRBJ1-1, with D tentatively TRBD1 (5 bases). Germline CDR1 is SGDLS and CDR2 is YYNGEE. Trimming removed 3 bases at V and 0 bases at J, with 12 bases between. This CDR3 is 15 amino acids long. The CDR3 is CASSGIGVVNTEAFF. CDR3 nucleotides: TGTGCCAGCAGCGGGATAGGGGTAGTGAACACTGAAGCTTTCTTT.

The chain carries TRBV19 and TRBJ2-7, with TRBD2 matching 11 bases. Trimming removed 6 bases from V and 1 base from J; junction bases left unmatched: 5. The germline CDR1 and CDR2 sequences are LNHDA and SQIVND (reference sequence). The CDR3 contains 15 residues. CDR3 protein: CASSLTSGGSYEQYF. CDR3 DNA sequence: TGTGCCAGTAGCCTTACTAGCGGGGGATCCTACGAGCAGTACTTC.

This clone was counted a few times. The chain has TRBV4-2 and TRBJ2-5; 8 bases line up with TRBD2. Losses at the gene ends were 0 bases for V and 4 bases for J; bases not matched to a gene: 13. CDR3 size: 18 residues. CDR1 and CDR2 from the germline V gene are LGHNA and YNFKEQ. The CDR3 nucleotides read TGTGCCAGCAGCCAAGAATTGTCCGGGGGGGCCAGAGGAGAGACCCAGTACTTC. Translation gives CASSQELSGGARGETQYF.

This clone has only a few counts. This sequence joins TRBV5-1 and TRBJ2-2; a weak D match, TRBD2 (6 bases). Germline V lookup: CDR1 SGHRS, CDR2 YFSETQ. V shed 5 bases and J shed 4 bases, with 12 bases lying between them. The CDR3 runs to 14 residues. CDR3 protein: CASRRVGGTGELFF. The DNA for the CDR3 is TGCGCCAGCAGGCGGGTCGGGGGCACCGGGGAGCTGTTTTTT.

This clone was found many times. This chain uses TRBV6-6 with TRBJ1-2; the D gene is possibly TRBD1 (5 bases). The V end lost 2 bases, the J end lost 5 bases, and 15 bases lay between the germline ends. Germline CDR1 MNHNY, CDR2 SVGAGI (reference sequence). The CDR3 covers 15 residues. CDR3 sequence reads: CASSYKSREFYGYTF. The CDR3 nucleotides read TGTGCCAGCAGTTACAAGTCCAGGGAATTTTATGGCTACACCTTC.

Notes on this clone: The sample carries other DNA sequences with the same CDR3. The rearrangement uses TRBV27 and TRBJ2-7; possible D gene TRBD1, 6 bases. This CDR3 region has 13 residues. The germline V and J ends were trimmed by 0 bases and 3 bases, with 6 bases remaining between them. Germline V gene lookup returns CDR1 MNHEY and CDR2 SMNVEV (reference sequence). For the CDR3, the DNA is TGTGCCAGCAGTTTATCAGGGGGCTACGAGCAGTACTTC. Protein product: CASSLSGGYEQYF.

The chain uses TRBV6-5 and TRBJ1-1; 10 bases map to TRBD1. V shed 6 bases and J 7 bases; nucleotides not matched to a gene: 2. The CDR3 has 12 amino acids. Germline lookup yields CDR1 MNHEY and CDR2 SVGAGI. The CDR3 protein is CASRGTGDEAFF. The CDR3 bases are TGTGCCAGCAGGGGGACAGGGGATGAAGCTTTCTTT.

V and J are TRBV30 and TRBJ1-2, with D possibly matching TRBD1 (6 bases). The CDR3 covers 12 residues. V was pared by 5 bases and J by 5 bases, with 12 bases between. CDR1 is GTSNPN, CDR2 SVGIG, per germline (reference sequence). The chain's CDR3 is CAWHPGEYGYTF. CDR3 DNA: TGTGCCTGGCACCCAGGGGAATATGGCTACACCTTC.

This clone came up a few times. The gene calls are TRBV11-2 and TRBJ2-1; D is perhaps TRBD2 (5 bases). Germline CDR1 is SGHAT and CDR2 is FQNNGV. The V and J ends lost 5 bases and 7 bases respectively, with 12 bases between them. The CDR3 contains 13 residues. The CDR3 coding sequence is TGTGCCAGCAGCCTGGAGCCGGGGAATGAGCAGTTCTTC. Its protein product is CASSLEPGNEQFF.

The CDR3 is CASSRDRGDTEAFF. In DNA form, the CDR3 reads TGTGCCAGCAGCAGGGACAGGGGAGACACTGAAGCTTTCTTT. The chain is built from TRBV7-3 and TRBJ1-1; 10 positions match TRBD1. The V gene end was trimmed by 5 bases and the J gene end by 3 bases; junction bases not matched to a gene: 3. The CDR3 extends over 14 amino acids. The V gene's germline CDR1 is SGHTA and CDR2 FQGTGA.

The genes are TRBV7-2 and TRBJ2-1; TRBD2 aligns across 13 bases. Trimming cost V 10 bases and J 8 bases; bases outside gene matches: 11. The CDR3 runs 15 residues. CDR1 and CDR2 from the germline V gene are SGHTA and FQGNSA. CDR3 amino acids: CAIRTTSGGIHEQFF. CDR3 coding DNA: TGTGCCATACGGACGACTAGCGGGGGGATTCATGAGCAGTTCTTC.

This clone was detected ten times or more. V usage is TRBV2 and J usage is TRBJ1-1; D perhaps matches TRBD1 (5 bases). The germline CDR1 and CDR2 sequences are SNHLY and FYNNEI. CDR3 size: 14 residues. The ends were cut back, 4 bases at V and 2 bases at J, with 11 bases in the middle. The CDR3 sequence: CASSVRTTNTEAFF. The CDR3 nucleotides read TGTGCCAGCAGTGTAAGGACAACTAACACTGAAGCTTTCTTT.

J is TRBJ2-7 and V is TRBV7-3; the match to TRBD1 covers 7 bases. With V trimmed by 5 bases and J by 2 bases, 9 bases remained unmatched. Germline values: CDR1 SGHTA, CDR2 FQGTGA. The CDR3 sequence is 15 residues long. CDR3 sequence: CASSPQQGTTYEQYF. The CDR3 DNA sequence: TGTGCCAGCAGCCCCCAACAGGGGACGACCTACGAGCAGTACTTC.

V is TRBV5-1 and J is TRBJ2-5; the match to TRBD1 covers 9 bases. CDR3 length: 13 amino acids. V lost 5 bases to trimming and J lost 3 bases; unmatched junction nucleotides: 2. Germline V gene sequence: CDR1 SGHRS, CDR2 YFSETQ. Written as DNA, the CDR3 is TGCGCCAGCAGTCGGACAGGGGAAGAGACCCAGTACTTC. This sequence encodes CASSRTGEETQYF.